The rows below give T cell receptor beta chains drawn from one sample of a study of blood T cell repertoires in COVID-19. The protocol was immunoSEQ multiplex PCR, while the TCRdb copy is restricted to in-frame clones and leaves out a portion. Of 150,000 or so clones in the sample, roughly three quarters were seen once. Material: peripheral blood. The receptor set was obtained from a woman aged 70-85 years with COVID-19, enrolled during active disease. The conserved cysteine and the conserved F or W are not part of the CDR3 here. Size is stated for part of the rows, as once, few or many counts, or as a class when the clone is expanded.

>.|TRBV5-1|TRBJ1-2
ASSSSVNYGYT
>once|TRBV6-1|TRBJ2-7
ASSEYPSGPY
>.|TRBV19|TRBJ2-2
ASSIFTGANTGELF
>.|TRBV19|TRBJ1-2
ASSIYGGLNYGYT
>.|TRBV7-6|TRBJ1-6
ASSLGTGVANSPLH
>.|TRBV4-1|TRBJ1-1
ASSQGLMNTEAF
>.|TRBV6-5|TRBJ1-6
ASRTTGQTNSPLH
>.|TRBV20-1|TRBJ1-1
SAVRDEAF
>few|TRBV4-1|TRBJ1-2
ASSQDRGPNYGYT
>.|TRBV2|TRBJ1-1
ASSATENTEAF
>.|TRBV7-6|TRBJ2-1
ASSLLRGSSYNEQF
>.|TRBV7-2|TRBJ1-1
ASSLYHRVNTEAF
>.|TRBV19|TRBJ1-2
ASSIDLARLYGYT
>few|TRBV11-2|TRBJ2-1
ASSALTYNEQF
>.|TRBV19|TRBJ2-2
ASSTSLRGRGELF
>.|TRBV3-1/TRBV3-2|TRBJ2-3
ASNSGATDTQY
>.|TRBV5-4|TRBJ2-6
ASSGFETGAGANVLT
>.|TRBV27|TRBJ1-1
ASSLMGQGSTEAF
>.|TRBV9|TRBJ2-1
ASSDSVVRNNEQF
>.|TRBV27|TRBJ2-2
ASRQGRSGELF
>.|TRBV21-1|TRBJ1-4
ASAPGNEKLF
>.|TRBV2|TRBJ2-3
ASSEYTGAD
>.|TRBV7-2|TRBJ2-7
ASSLRTHDRLEQY
>.|TRBV9|TRBJ1-1
ASSVGTGGSNTEAF
>.|TRBV5-5|TRBJ1-4
ASSRQGRVVLTNEKLF
>.|TRBV9|TRBJ2-3
ASSVARPDTQY
>.|TRBV10-3|TRBJ1-5
AISEGGDEH
>.|TRBV5-4|TRBJ2-2
ASSLDRAFGELF
>.|TRBV7-8|TRBJ2-4
ASSLPSTGAGAKNIQY
>.|TRBV5-5|TRBJ1-1
ASSLDLGLTEAF
>once|TRBV15|TRBJ2-7
ATSRQGGGYEQY
>.|TRBV7-2|TRBJ2-3
ASSPRGALNTDTQY
>.|TRBV6-1|TRBJ2-3
ASSEAGGRTDTQY
>.|TRBV29-1|TRBJ2-3
SARTFSTDTQY
>.|TRBV3-1/TRBV3-2|TRBJ2-2
ASSQESENTGELF
>once|TRBV14|TRBJ1-3
ASSPGVWASSGNTIY
>.|TRBV4-3|TRBJ1-5
ASSQEQGNNQPQH
>few|TRBV7-7|TRBJ2-1
ASSLGYSSYNEQF
>.|TRBV5-4|TRBJ1-3
ASSLGPGATGNTIY
>.|TRBV10-3|TRBJ2-7
ATGYRDAYEQY
>.|TRBV6-4|TRBJ2-3
ASSASGGTDTQY
>.|TRBV6-5|TRBJ2-5
ASSRPGGRETQY